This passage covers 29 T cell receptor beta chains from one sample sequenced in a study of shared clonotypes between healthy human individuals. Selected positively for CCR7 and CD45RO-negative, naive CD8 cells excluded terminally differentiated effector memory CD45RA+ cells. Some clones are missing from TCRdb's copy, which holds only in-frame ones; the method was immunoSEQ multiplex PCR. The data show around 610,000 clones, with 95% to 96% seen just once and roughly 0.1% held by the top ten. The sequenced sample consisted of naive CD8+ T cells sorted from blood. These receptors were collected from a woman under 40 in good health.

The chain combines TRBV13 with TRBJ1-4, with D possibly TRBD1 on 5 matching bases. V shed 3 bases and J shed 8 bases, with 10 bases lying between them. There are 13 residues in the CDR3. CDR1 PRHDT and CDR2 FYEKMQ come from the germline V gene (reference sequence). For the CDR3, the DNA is TGTGCCAGCAGCTTGACGGGGCGGGAAAAACTGTTTTTT. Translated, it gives CASSLTGREKLFF.

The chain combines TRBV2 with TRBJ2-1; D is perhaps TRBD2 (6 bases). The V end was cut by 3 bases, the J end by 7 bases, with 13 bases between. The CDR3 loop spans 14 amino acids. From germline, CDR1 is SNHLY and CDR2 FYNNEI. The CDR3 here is CASSETGVGNEQFF. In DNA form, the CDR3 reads TGTGCCAGCAGTGAGACGGGAGTAGGGAATGAGCAGTTCTTC.

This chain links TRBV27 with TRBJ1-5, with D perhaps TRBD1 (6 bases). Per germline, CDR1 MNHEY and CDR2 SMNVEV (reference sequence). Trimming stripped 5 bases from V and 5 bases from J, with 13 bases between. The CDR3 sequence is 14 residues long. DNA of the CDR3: TGTGCCAGCAGTCCCGGGACACCTCATCAGCCCCAGCATTTT. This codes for CASSPGTPHQPQHF.

CDR3 in amino acids: CASIWGLYNEQFF. As DNA, the CDR3 is TGTGCCAGCATCTGGGGGCTTTACAATGAGCAGTTCTTC. This rearrangement joins TRBV21-1 to TRBJ2-1; TRBD1, the table's D call, was not compared with the DNA. TRBV21-1 is given as a pseudogene. The CDR3 runs 13 residues.

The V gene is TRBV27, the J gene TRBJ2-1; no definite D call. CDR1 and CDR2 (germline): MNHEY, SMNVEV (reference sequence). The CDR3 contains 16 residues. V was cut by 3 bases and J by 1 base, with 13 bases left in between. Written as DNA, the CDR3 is TGTGCCAGCAGTTTCTTAGGCAGCGAATCCTACAATGAGCAGTTCTTC. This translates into CASSFLGSESYNEQFF.

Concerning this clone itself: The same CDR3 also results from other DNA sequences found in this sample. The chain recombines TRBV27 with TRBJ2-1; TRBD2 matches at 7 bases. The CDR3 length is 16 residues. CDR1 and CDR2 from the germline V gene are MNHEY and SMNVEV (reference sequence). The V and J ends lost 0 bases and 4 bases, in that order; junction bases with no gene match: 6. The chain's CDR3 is CASSLSIAGGYNEQFF. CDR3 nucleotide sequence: TGTGCCAGCAGTTTATCGATAGCGGGCGGGTACAATGAGCAGTTCTTC.

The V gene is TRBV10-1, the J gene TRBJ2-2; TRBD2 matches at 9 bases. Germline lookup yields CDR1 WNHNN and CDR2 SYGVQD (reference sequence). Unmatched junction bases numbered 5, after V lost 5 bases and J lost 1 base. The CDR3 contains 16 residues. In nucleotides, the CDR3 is TGCGCCAGCAGTCCCGGACTAGCGTTGAACACCGGGGAGCTGTTTTTT. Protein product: CASSPGLALNTGELFF.

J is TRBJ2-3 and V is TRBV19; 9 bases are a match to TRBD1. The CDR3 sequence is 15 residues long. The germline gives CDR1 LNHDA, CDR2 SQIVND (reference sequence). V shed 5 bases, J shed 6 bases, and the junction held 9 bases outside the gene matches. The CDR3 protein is CASSLRDRVTDTQYF. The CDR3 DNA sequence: TGTGCCAGTAGTCTACGGGACAGGGTTACGGATACGCAGTATTTT. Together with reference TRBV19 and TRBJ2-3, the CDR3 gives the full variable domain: DGGITQSPKYLFRKEGQNVTLSCEQNLNHDAMYWYRQDPGQGLRLIYYSQIVNDFQKGDIAEGYSVSREKKESFPLTVTSAQKNPTAFYLCASSLRDRVTDTQYFGPGTRLTVL.

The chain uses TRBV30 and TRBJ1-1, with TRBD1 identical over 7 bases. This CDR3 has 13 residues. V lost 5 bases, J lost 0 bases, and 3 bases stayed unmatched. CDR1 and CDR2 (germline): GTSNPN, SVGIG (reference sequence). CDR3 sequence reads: CAWGQELNTEAFF. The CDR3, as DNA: TGTGCCTGGGGACAGGAGCTGAACACTGAAGCTTTCTTT.

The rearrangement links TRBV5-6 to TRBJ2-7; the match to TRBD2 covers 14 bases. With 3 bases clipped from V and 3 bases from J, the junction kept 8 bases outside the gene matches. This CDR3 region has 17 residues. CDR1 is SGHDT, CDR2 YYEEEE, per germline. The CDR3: CASSSWTSGRLLYEQYF. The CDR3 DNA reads TGTGCCAGCAGCTCCTGGACTAGCGGGAGGCTTCTCTACGAGCAGTACTTC. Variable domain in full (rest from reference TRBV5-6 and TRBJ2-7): DAGVTQSPTHLIKTRGQQVTLRCSPKSGHDTVSWYQQALGQGPQFIFQYYEEEERQRGNFPDRFSGHQFPNYSSELNVNALLLGDSALYLCASSSWTSGRLLYEQYFGPGTRLTVT.

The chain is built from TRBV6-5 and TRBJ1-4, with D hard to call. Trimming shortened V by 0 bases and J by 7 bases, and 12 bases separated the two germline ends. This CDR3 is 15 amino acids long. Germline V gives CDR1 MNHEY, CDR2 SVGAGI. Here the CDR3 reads CASSYSPGLIEKLFF. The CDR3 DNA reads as TGTGCCAGCAGTTACTCGCCGGGGTTAATTGAAAAACTGTTTTTT.

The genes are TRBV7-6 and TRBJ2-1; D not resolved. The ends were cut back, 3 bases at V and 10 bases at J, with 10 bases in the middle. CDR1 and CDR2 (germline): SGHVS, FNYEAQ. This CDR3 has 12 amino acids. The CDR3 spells CASSFPGFEQFF. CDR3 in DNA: TGTGCCAGCAGCTTCCCGGGTTTCGAGCAGTTCTTC.

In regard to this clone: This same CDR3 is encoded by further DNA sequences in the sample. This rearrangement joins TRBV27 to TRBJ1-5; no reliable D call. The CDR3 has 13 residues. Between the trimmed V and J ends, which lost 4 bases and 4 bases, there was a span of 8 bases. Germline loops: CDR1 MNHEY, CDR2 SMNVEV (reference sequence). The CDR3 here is CASSYGRNQPQHF. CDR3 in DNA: TGTGCCAGCAGTTATGGGAGAAATCAGCCCCAGCATTTT.

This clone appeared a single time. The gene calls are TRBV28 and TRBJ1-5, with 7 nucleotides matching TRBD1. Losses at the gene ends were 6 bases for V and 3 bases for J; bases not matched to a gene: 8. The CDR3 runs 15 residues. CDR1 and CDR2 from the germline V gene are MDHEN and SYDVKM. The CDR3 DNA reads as TGTGCCAGCAGGCCCGACAGGGAGATCAATCAGCCCCAGCATTTT. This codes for CASRPDREINQPQHF.

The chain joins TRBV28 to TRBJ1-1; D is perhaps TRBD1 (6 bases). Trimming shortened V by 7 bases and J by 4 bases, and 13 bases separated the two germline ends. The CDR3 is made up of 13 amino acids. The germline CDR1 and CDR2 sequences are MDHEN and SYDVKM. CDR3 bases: TGTGCCAGCACAGTACTAGGGGGCACTGAAGCTTTCTTT. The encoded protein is CASTVLGGTEAFF.

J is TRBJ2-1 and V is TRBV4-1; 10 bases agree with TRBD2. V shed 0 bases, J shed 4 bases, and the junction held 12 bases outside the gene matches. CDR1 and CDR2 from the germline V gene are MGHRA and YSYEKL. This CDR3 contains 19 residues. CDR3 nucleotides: TGCGCCAGCAGCCAAGATAAGGGGCTAAGCGGGAGGGGTTACAATGAGCAGTTCTTC. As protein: CASSQDKGLSGRGYNEQFF.

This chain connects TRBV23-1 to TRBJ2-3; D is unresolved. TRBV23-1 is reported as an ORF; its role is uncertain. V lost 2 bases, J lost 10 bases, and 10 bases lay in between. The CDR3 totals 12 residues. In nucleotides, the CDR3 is TGCGCCAGCAGTCAAACACGGACCGCGCAGTATTTT. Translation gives CASSQTRTAQYF.

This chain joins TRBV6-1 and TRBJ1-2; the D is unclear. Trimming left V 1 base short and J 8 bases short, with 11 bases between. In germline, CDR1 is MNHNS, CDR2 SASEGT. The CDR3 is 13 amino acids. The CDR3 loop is CASSEGSLLGYTF. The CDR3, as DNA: TGTGCCAGCAGTGAAGGGAGCCTGCTAGGCTACACCTTC.

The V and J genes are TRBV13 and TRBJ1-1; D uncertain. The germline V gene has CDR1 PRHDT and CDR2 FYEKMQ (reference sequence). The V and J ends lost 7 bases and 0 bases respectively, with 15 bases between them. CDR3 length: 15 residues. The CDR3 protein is CASNPPSAVNTEAFF. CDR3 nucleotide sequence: TGTGCCAGCAACCCCCCCTCGGCGGTGAACACTGAAGCTTTCTTT.

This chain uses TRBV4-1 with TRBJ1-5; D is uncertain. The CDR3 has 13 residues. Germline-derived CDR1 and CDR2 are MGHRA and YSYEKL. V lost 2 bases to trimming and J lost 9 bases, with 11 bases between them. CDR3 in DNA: TGCGCCAGCAGCCAACTCACCCTCCGGCCCCAGCATTTT. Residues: CASSQLTLRPQHF.

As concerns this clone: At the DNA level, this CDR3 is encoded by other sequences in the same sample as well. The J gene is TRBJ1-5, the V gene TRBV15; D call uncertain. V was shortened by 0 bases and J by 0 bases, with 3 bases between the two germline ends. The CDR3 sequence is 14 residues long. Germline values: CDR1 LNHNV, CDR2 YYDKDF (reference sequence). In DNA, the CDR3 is TGTGCCACCAGCAGAGATCTTAGCAATCAGCCCCAGCATTTT. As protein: CATSRDLSNQPQHF.

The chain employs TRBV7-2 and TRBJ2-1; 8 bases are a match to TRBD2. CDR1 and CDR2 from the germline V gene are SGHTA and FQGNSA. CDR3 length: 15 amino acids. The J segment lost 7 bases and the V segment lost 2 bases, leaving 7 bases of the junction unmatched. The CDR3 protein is CASSLSGSVRNEQFF. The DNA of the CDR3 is TGTGCCAGCAGCTTAAGCGGGAGTGTCAGAAATGAGCAGTTCTTC.

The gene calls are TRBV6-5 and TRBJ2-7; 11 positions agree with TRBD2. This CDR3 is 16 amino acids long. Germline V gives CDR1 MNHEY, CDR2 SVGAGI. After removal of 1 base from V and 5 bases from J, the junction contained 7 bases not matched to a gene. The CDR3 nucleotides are TGTGCCAGCAGTTACTTTTCTAGCGGGAGGTTCCACGAGCAGTACTTC. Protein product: CASSYFSSGRFHEQYF.

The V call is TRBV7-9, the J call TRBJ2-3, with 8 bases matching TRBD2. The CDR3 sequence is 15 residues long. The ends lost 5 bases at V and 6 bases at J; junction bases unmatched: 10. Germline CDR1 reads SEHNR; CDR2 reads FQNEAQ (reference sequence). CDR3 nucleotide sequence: TGTGCCAGCAGCCAGGGACTAGGAGTAGGCGATACGCAGTATTTT. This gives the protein CASSQGLGVGDTQYF. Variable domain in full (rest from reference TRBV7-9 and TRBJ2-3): DTGVSQNPRHKITKRGQNVTFRCDPISEHNRLYWYRQTLGQGPEFLTYFQNEAQLEKSRLLSDRFSAERPKGSFSTLEIQRTEQGDSAMYLCASSQGLGVGDTQYFGPGTRLTVL.

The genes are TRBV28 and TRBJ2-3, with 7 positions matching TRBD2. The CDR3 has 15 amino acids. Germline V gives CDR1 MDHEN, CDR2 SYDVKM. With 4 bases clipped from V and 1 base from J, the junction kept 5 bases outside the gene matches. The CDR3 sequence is CASSSYAGGTDTQYF. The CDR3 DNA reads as TGTGCCAGCAGTTCTTACGCGGGAGGCACAGATACGCAGTATTTT.

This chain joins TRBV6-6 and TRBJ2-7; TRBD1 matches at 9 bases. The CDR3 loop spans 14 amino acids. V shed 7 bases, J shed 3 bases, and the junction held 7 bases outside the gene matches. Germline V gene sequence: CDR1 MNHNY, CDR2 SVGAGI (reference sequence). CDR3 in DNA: TGTGCCAGCACTTGGACAGGGGCGGGCTACGAGCAGTACTTC. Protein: CASTWTGAGYEQYF.

As DNA, the CDR3 is TGTGCCAGCAGCTTAGCGGGACAGGGCGGGTCCAATGAGCAGTTCTTC. It codes for CASSLAGQGGSNEQFF. The chain combines TRBV7-6 with TRBJ2-1; 9 bases align to TRBD1. Losses at the gene ends were 0 bases for V and 6 bases for J; bases not matched to a gene: 6. The CDR3 is 16 residues long. The germline V gene encodes CDR1 SGHVS and CDR2 FNYEAQ.

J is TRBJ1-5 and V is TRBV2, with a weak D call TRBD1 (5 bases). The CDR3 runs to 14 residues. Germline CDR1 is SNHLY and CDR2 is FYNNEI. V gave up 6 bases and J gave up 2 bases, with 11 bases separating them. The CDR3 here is CASRDGGGNQPQHF. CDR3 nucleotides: TGTGCCAGCAGGGACGGGGGTGGCAATCAGCCCCAGCATTTT.

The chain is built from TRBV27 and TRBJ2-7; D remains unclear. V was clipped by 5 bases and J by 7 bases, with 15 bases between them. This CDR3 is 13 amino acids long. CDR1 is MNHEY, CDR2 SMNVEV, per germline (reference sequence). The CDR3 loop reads CASSINPFEEQYF. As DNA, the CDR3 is TGTGCCAGCAGTATAAACCCCTTTGAGGAGCAGTACTTC.